This TCR beta chain was found in a study of blood T cell repertoires in COVID-19 (dated by TCRdb to the early 2020s). Regarding the complete study: Collaborator samples came from the United States, Italy and Spain and covered acute and convalescent phases of COVID-19. The material from the prospective study consisted of cDNA or gDNA derived from T cells, B-cell-depleted T cells, or PBMCs. Subjects who had been exposed to COVID-19, were actively infected with it, or had recovered from it provided the deeply sampled blood TCRbeta repertoires that made up the dataset. The repertoires were made available in a free public database intended to serve as a resource for research on the immune response to SARS-CoV-2. The samples were drawn from two sources: the first 160 participants of the ongoing ImmuneRACE study, and 950 to 1,500 subjects contributed by 6 global collaborators. Nearly every sample came with metadata listing a de-identified subject ID, COVID-19 status, age in years and sex. Where available, HLA class I and class II types were obtained from metadata supplied by the sample provider rather than from assay-based typing.

Whole blood was collected in K2EDTA tubes by collaborating institutions according to the institutions' own protocols. Collaborator samples were shipped for TCRbeta analysis as frozen whole blood, isolated PBMCs, or DNA extracted from either sample type. Summary of the overall study and its limitations: Clinical and demographic metadata were provided uncurated, with the amount varying by source and participant.

TCRbeta CDR3 regions were amplified from genomic DNA using the immunoSEQ Assay, a bias-controlled multiplex PCR. The paper's data handling went like this. The number of nucleated cells in each sample was estimated from the amplification of reference gene primers within the assay. To quantify the absolute abundance of each unique TCRbeta CDR3 rearrangement, sequence reads were collapsed and filtered. For each sample, productive Simpson clonality was calculated by taking the square root of Simpson's diversity index across productive rearrangements. TCRdb obtained this table from immuneACCESS and retained in-frame rearrangements with V and J assigned. These tables miss some clones; where compared with another copy, unresolved V genes account for less than half of the shortfall, and the remainder is unexplained. V, J and clone size reflect that table, while D and trimming were determined from the DNA. The sample table shows 150,000 to 200,000 clones, and 86% are seen once. The ten largest clones add up to about 0.95% of the sample.

Comment on this clone: The specificity of this receptor is unknown. Base quality data are lacking; no much larger clone is found one base away.

V is shortened by 3 bases, J by 7 bases, and the region joining them spans 10 bases. Reading from cysteine to phenylalanine, the CDR3 counts 13 amino acids. CDR3 DNA is the only sequence kept; it has 39 bases, read in frame from the first base. This chain is built from TRBV12-3 or TRBV12-4 and TRBJ1-5; a tentative D call is TRBD1 (5 bases match). The sequenced material came from peripheral blood. This sequence was found in a man younger than 35 with acute or convalescent COVID-19. This receptor has the CDR3 CASSFSGAQPQHF. The base sequence is TGTGCCAGCAGTTTTTCTGGGGCACAGCCCCAGCATTTT.